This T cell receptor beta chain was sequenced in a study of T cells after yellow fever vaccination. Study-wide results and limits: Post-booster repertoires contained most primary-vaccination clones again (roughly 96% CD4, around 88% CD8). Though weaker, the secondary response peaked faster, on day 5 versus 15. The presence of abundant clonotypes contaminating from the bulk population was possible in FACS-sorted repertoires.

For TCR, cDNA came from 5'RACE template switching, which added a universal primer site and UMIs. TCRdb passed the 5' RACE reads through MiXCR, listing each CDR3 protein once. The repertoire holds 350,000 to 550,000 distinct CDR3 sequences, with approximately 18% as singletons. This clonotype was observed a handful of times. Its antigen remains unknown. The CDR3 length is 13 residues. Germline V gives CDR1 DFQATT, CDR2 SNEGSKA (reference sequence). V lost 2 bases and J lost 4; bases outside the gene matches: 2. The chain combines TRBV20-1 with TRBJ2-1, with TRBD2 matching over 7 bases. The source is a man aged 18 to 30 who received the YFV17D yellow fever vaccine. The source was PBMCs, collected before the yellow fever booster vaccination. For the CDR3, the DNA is TGCAGTGCTAGAAGCGGGACTTACAATGAGCAGTTCTTC. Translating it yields CSARSGTYNEQFF.